This T cell receptor beta chain comes out of a study of T cell responses to AZD1222 COVID-19 vaccine. Study-wide results and caveats: The donors showed a predominance of white British ancestry and of females, with possible underestimation of clonal diversity. In all cases, repertoires were sampled only after the peak T cell response. Reports indicate that nearly half of spike-specific TCRs are directed at unmutated variant regions. CD4 TCRs linked to vaccination spanned spike, dominating at 160-218 and 743-854.

The junction had 4 bases not matched to a gene; V was cut back by 4 bases and J by 8 bases. The CDR3 covers 14 residues. CDR1 SGHKS and CDR2 YYEKEE come from the germline V gene (reference sequence). Data came from immunoSEQ multiplex PCR; TCRdb stores just in-frame clones and leaves some out. This sample carries some 90,000 clones, roughly 90% of them seen once, and the ten largest clones take 10% to 15%. About this clone itself: The antigen is undetermined.

This clonotype was sampled from an adult in good health. This specimen was peripheral blood, taken on day 0 of AZD1222 vaccination. The chain uses TRBV5-5 and TRBJ1-6; TRBD1 agrees at 9 bases. In DNA, the CDR3 is TGTGCCAGCAGCAAAGGGACAGGGCATTCACCCCTCCACTTT. It yields the protein CASSKGTGHSPLHF.